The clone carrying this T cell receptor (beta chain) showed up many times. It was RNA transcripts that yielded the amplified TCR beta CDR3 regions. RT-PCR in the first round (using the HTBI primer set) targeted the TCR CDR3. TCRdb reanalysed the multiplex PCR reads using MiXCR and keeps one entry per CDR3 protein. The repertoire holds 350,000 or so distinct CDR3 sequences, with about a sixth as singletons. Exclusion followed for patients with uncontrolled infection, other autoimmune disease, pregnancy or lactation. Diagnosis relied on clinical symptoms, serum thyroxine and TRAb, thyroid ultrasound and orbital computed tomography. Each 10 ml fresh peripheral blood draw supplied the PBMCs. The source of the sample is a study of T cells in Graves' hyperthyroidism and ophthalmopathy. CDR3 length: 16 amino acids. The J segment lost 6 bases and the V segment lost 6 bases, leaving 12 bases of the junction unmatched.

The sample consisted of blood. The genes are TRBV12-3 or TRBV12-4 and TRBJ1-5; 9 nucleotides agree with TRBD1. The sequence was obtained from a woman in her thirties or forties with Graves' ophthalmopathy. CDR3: CASRTGTGLFSQPQHF. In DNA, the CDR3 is TGTGCCAGCAGGACCGGGACAGGGCTTTTCAGTCAGCCCCAGCATTTT.